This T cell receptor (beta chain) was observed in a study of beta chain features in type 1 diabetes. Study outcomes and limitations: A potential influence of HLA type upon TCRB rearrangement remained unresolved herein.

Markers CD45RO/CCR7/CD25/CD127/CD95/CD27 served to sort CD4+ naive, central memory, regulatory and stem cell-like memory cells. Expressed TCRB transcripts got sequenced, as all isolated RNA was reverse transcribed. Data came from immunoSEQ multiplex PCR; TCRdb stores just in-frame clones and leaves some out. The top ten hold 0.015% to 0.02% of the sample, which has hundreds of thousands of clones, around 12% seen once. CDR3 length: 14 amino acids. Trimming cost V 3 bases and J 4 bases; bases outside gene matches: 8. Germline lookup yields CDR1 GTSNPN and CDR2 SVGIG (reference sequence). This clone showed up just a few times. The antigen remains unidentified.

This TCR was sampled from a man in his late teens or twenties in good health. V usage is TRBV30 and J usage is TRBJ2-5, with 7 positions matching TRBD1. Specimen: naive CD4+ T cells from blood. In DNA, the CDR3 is TGTGCCTGGAGGCGTAAAGGGGGCTTAGAGACCCAGTACTTC. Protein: CAWRRKGGLETQYF. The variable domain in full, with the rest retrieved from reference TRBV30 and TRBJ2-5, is SQTIHQWPATLVQPVGSPLSLECTVEGTSNPNLYWYRQAAGRGLQLLFYSVGIGQISSEVPQNLSASRPQDRQFILSSKKLLLSDSGFYLCAWRRKGGLETQYFGPGTRLLVL.